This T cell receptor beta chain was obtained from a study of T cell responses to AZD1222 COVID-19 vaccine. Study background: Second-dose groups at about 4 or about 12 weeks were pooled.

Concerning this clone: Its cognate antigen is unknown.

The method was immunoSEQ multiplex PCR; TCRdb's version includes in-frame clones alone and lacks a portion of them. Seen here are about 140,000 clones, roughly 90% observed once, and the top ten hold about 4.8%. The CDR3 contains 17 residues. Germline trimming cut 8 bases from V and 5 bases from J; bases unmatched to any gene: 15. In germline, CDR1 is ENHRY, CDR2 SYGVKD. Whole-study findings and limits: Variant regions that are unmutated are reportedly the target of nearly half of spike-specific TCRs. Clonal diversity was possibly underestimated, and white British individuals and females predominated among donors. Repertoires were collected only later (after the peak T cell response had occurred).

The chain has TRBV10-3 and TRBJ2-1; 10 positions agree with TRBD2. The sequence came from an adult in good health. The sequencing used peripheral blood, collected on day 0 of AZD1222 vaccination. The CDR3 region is CAIEDSRSGGADNEQFF. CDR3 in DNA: TGTGCCATCGAGGACTCGAGGAGCGGGGGGGCCGACAATGAGCAGTTCTTC.